The clone carrying this T cell receptor beta chain has only one observation. Genes and germline come from the mouse. The read gets to within 1 residue of the CDR3 end, and the germline J gene fills in the rest. The CDR3 sequence is 15 residues long. Germline CDR1 and CDR2: GKSSPN and SITVG. Trimming left V 0 bases short and J 2 bases short, with 10 bases between. This sample stems from a study of tissue T cells after allogeneic stem cell transplantation. This table comes from immunoSEQ multiplex PCR, and its TCRdb copy is limited to in-frame clones, with some not included. The data hold approximately 50,000 clones, with over 70% observed a single time.

Sequencing input: sorted cells pooled from one or two spleens. The TCR comes from a pool of C57BL/6 mice in good health. This rearrangement joins TRBV31 to TRBJ2-2; D may be TRBD2 (7 bases). The sequenced CDR3 bases are TGTGCCTGGAGTCTAGAGGGGGGGAACACCGGGCAGCTCTAC. Residues: CAWSLEGGNTGQLY. The whole CDR3 is CAWSLEGGNTGQLYF.